The 17 T cell receptor beta chains reported below all come from one sample, sequenced in a study of beta chain features in type 1 diabetes. Expressed TCRB transcripts were sequenced because the entire RNA isolate underwent reverse transcription. The assay was immunoSEQ multiplex PCR, and TCRdb's table has in-frame clones only and misses some. Among about 260,000 clones listed, around 68% were seen once. Input material: naive CD4+ T cells from blood. Receptors were obtained from a man aged 30-40 years in good health.

The V and J genes are TRBV5-1 and TRBJ2-5; 7 bases match TRBD1. The junction had 3 bases not matched to a gene; V was cut back by 0 bases and J by 1 base. The CDR3 covers 15 residues. From germline, CDR1 is SGHRS and CDR2 YFSETQ. The CDR3 region has the DNA TGCGCCAGCAGCTTGGATGGGACAGTCCAAGAGACCCAGTACTTC. Protein: CASSLDGTVQETQYF.

The rearrangement joins TRBV5-1 to TRBJ2-1, with D hard to call. CDR1 and CDR2 from the germline V gene are SGHRS and YFSETQ. The CDR3 is 12 amino acids. The V gene lost 2 bases and the J gene lost 6 bases, with 6 bases spanning the gap. The chain's CDR3 is CASSFGVNEQFF. The DNA of the CDR3 is TGCGCCAGCAGCTTTGGGGTCAATGAGCAGTTCTTC.

The V gene is TRBV13, the J gene TRBJ2-7; a weak D match, TRBD1 (5 bases). The V gene lost 4 bases and the J gene lost 0 bases, with 28 bases spanning the gap. CDR1 is PRHDT, CDR2 FYEKMQ, per germline (reference sequence). The CDR3 spans 20 residues. The CDR3 region is CASSSASLVPGRQGSYEQYF. The CDR3 region has the DNA TGTGCCAGCAGCTCCGCTTCCCTCGTCCCCGGCCGGCAGGGCTCCTACGAGCAGTACTTC.

This rearrangement joins TRBV25-1 to TRBJ1-1; D might be TRBD1 (5 bases). CDR1 is MGHDK, CDR2 SYGVNS, per germline. V was trimmed by 1 base and J by 1 base, leaving 13 bases between them. There are 16 residues in the CDR3. The CDR3 here is CASSESRTGTNTEAFF. DNA for the CDR3: TGTGCCAGCAGTGAATCCCGAACCGGGACGAACACTGAAGCTTTCTTT.

This clone was counted only a few times. The genes are TRBV7-9 and TRBJ2-7; 10 nucleotides line up with TRBD1. CDR1 SEHNR and CDR2 FQNEAQ come from the germline V gene (reference sequence). Trimming took 7 bases from V and 6 from J; bases not matched to a gene: 12. The CDR3 has 15 residues. CDR3 sequence: CASTLAGTGAGEQYF. The CDR3 coding sequence is TGTGCCAGCACTTTAGCCGGGACAGGGGCCGGCGAGCAGTACTTC.

This clone appeared a single time. The chain has TRBV11-2 and TRBJ1-1; D is perhaps TRBD1 (5 bases). Germline lookup yields CDR1 SGHAT and CDR2 FQNNGV. This CDR3 contains 11 residues. With 5 bases removed from V and 12 bases from J, the gap between germline ends came to 13 bases. The CDR3 is CASSPGALTFF. The DNA of the CDR3 is TGTGCCAGCAGCCCCGGGGCGCTGACTTTCTTT.

In regard to this clone: The same CDR3 is also encoded by other DNA sequences in this sample. CDR3: CSVVTNYGYTF. Written as DNA, the CDR3 is TGCAGCGTTGTGACTAACTATGGCTACACCTTC. The chain has TRBV29-1 and TRBJ1-2; the D is unclear. The CDR3 covers 11 residues. V lost 4 bases, J lost 0 bases, and 3 bases lay in between. Germline CDR1 reads SQVTM; CDR2 reads ANQGSEA.

The sample holds a few counts of this clone. The rearrangement uses TRBV29-1 and TRBJ1-1; no clear D gene. The CDR3 contains 12 residues. V lost 2 bases, J lost 1 base, and 5 bases lay in between. Germline assignment: CDR1 SQVTM and CDR2 ANQGSEA. The CDR3 bases are TGCAGCGTTGAATCTGCGAACACTGAAGCTTTCTTT. It translates to CSVESANTEAFF.

The table lists this clone with a count of one. This rearrangement joins TRBV11-1 to TRBJ2-1; TRBD2 matches at 9 bases. Germline trimming cut 5 bases from V and 4 bases from J; bases unmatched to any gene: 6. This CDR3 has 15 amino acids. Germline assignment: CDR1 SGHAT and CDR2 FQDESV (reference sequence). CDR3 region: CASSHSGGTYNEQFF. In DNA, the CDR3 is TGTGCCAGCAGCCATAGCGGGGGAACTTACAATGAGCAGTTCTTC.

This chain joins TRBV29-1 and TRBJ2-7, with 14 bases lining up with TRBD2. The CDR3 is made up of 15 amino acids. The trim removed 6 bases at V and 7 bases at J, leaving 11 bases unmatched. Germline loops: CDR1 SQVTM, CDR2 ANQGSEA. Here the CDR3 reads CSVAGLAGGPVEQYF. In DNA, the CDR3 is TGCAGCGTCGCTGGACTAGCGGGAGGCCCTGTGGAGCAGTACTTC.

The chain uses TRBV9 and TRBJ2-1, with a possible D match to TRBD2 (6 bases). The CDR3 is 14 residues long. Trimming took off 3 bases at V and 8 bases at J, with 15 bases between the two ends. Germline CDR1 is SGDLS and CDR2 is YYNGEE. In nucleotides, the CDR3 is TGTGCCAGCAGCGCTCGACTAGGAGGCGATGAGCAGTTCTTC. Translating it yields CASSARLGGDEQFF.

The chain carries TRBV6-6 and TRBJ2-3, with D perhaps matching TRBD2 (5 bases). Germline V lookup: CDR1 MNHNY, CDR2 SVGAGI (reference sequence). CDR3 length: 14 amino acids. With 7 bases removed from V and 10 bases from J, the gap between germline ends came to 21 bases. CDR3 sequence reads: CASNPTGGGVAQYF. The DNA for the CDR3 is TGTGCCAGCAACCCAACCGGCGGAGGCGTCGCGCAGTATTTT.

V is TRBV7-2 and J is TRBJ2-3; D gene ambiguous. Trimming cost V 5 bases and J 2 bases, with 14 bases left between them. This CDR3 spans 15 amino acids. Per the germline V gene, CDR1 is SGHTA and CDR2 is FQGNSA. The CDR3 nucleotides read TGTGCCAGCAGCCGAAGGTCTTTACTCACAGATACGCAGTATTTT. It specifies CASSRRSLLTDTQYF. Full variable domain (missing parts from reference TRBV7-2 and TRBJ2-3): GAGVSQSPSNKVTEKGKDVELRCDPISGHTALYWYRQSLGQGLEFLIYFQGNSAPDKSGLPSDRFSAERTGGSVSTLTIQRTQQEDSAVYLCASSRRSLLTDTQYFGPGTRLTVL.

V and J are TRBV5-1 and TRBJ2-4; TRBD1 matches at 9 bases. J lost 7 bases, V lost 4 bases, and 6 bases had no gene match. The CDR3 covers 14 residues. Looked up from germline, CDR1 is SGHRS and CDR2 is YFSETQ. CDR3: CASSRWTGENIQYF. DNA for the CDR3: TGCGCCAGCAGCAGATGGACAGGGGAGAACATTCAGTACTTC.

The chain employs TRBV2 and TRBJ2-5; possibly TRBD2 for D (5 bases). Germline V gives CDR1 SNHLY, CDR2 FYNNEI. The CDR3 is 14 residues long. With 0 bases removed from V and 9 bases from J, the gap between germline ends came to 14 bases. CDR3 DNA: TGTGCCAGCAGTGAAGCAGGACTCGCGGAGTCCCAGTACTTC. This gives the protein CASSEAGLAESQYF. The whole variable domain, filled in from reference TRBV2 and TRBJ2-5, reads EPEVTQTPSHQVTQMGQEVILRCVPISNHLYFYWYRQILGQKVEFLVSFYNNEISEKSEIFDDQFSVERPDGSNFTLKIRSTKLEDSAMYFCASSEAGLAESQYFGPGTRLLVL.

This sequence joins TRBV30 and TRBJ1-2, with TRBD1 as a possible D gene (5 bases). V lost 0 bases to trimming and J lost 8 bases, with 19 bases between them. CDR3 length: 15 residues. In germline, CDR1 is GTSNPN, CDR2 SVGIG (reference sequence). The chain's CDR3 is CAWSVLLGGHRGYTF. CDR3 DNA: TGTGCCTGGAGTGTACTATTGGGCGGACATCGGGGCTACACCTTC. The full variable domain, with the rest looked up from reference TRBV30 and TRBJ1-2, is SQTIHQWPATLVQPVGSPLSLECTVEGTSNPNLYWYRQAAGRGLQLLFYSVGIGQISSEVPQNLSASRPQDRQFILSSKKLLLSDSGFYLCAWSVLLGGHRGYTFGSGTRLTVV.

The rearrangement joins TRBV7-9 to TRBJ2-1; 8 bases fit TRBD2. J gave up 6 bases and V 2 bases, and 3 bases lay outside the gene matches. Germline V gene lookup returns CDR1 SEHNR and CDR2 FQNEAQ (reference sequence). The CDR3 sequence is 14 residues long. CDR3 region: CASSLRTSSNEQFF. The DNA for the CDR3 is TGTGCCAGCAGCTTAAGGACTAGCAGCAATGAGCAGTTCTTC.